The 5 T cell receptor beta chains in this list originate from one sample, sequenced in a study of PD-1 blockade in classical Hodgkin lymphoma. Method: immunoSEQ multiplex PCR; TCRdb's copy keeps in-frame clones and lacks some. The sample includes under 25,000 clones, 75% to 85% seen only once; the top ten take less than 50%. Brentuximab vedotin exposure varied, and every patient relapsed after autologous stem cell transplantation. Specimen: peripheral blood mononuclear cells (PBMCs), collected before the second cycle of nivolumab. Receptors originate from a human donor with classical Hodgkin lymphoma.

The genes are TRBV6-4 and TRBJ1-2; D remains ambiguous. CDR1 and CDR2 (germline): MRHNA, SNTAGT. The CDR3 is made up of 12 amino acids. V dropped 4 bases and J dropped 5 bases, with 8 bases sitting between them. This CDR3 is CASSAMMYGYTF. As DNA, the CDR3 is TGTGCCAGCAGTGCCATGATGTATGGCTACACCTTC.

J is TRBJ1-3 and V is TRBV18; no reliable D call. The CDR3 loop spans 17 amino acids. CDR1 and CDR2 from the germline V gene are KGHSH and LQKENI. V lost 6 bases and J lost 0, with 18 bases in between. The CDR3 loop reads CASSPVPAASSGNTIYF. CDR3 coding DNA: TGTGCCAGCTCTCCCGTACCAGCAGCAAGCTCTGGAAACACCATATATTTT.

The V gene is TRBV7-8, the J gene TRBJ1-4, with a weak D call TRBD1 (5 bases). The CDR3 totals 11 residues. V was pared by 8 bases and J by 8 bases, with 9 bases between. In germline, CDR1 is SGHVS, CDR2 FQNEAQ. The CDR3 DNA is TGTGCCAGCGGCAGGGAGGAAAAACTGTTTTTT. This encodes CASGREEKLFF.

CDR3 DNA: TGTGCCAGTCATTTTAGGGGGCGGGGAGATACGCAGTATTTT. Its translation is CASHFRGRGDTQYF. V gene TRBV19 combines with J gene TRBJ2-3, with D perhaps matching TRBD1 (7 bases). The germline V and J ends were trimmed by 8 bases and 5 bases, with 17 bases remaining between them. Germline CDR1 and CDR2: LNHDA and SQIVND (reference sequence). The CDR3 contains 14 residues. Full variable domain (missing parts from reference TRBV19 and TRBJ2-3): DGGITQSPKYLFRKEGQNVTLSCEQNLNHDAMYWYRQDPGQGLRLIYYSQIVNDFQKGDIAEGYSVSREKKESFPLTVTSAQKNPTAFYLCASHFRGRGDTQYFGPGTRLTVL.

The chain carries TRBV9 and TRBJ1-2, with 9 bases aligning to TRBD1. Unmatched junction bases numbered 4, after V lost 2 bases and J lost 2 bases. CDR1 is SGDLS and CDR2 is YYNGEE in the germline V gene. This CDR3 spans 15 amino acids. DNA of the CDR3: TGTGCCAGCAGCGTTTTTACAGGGGGCAACTATGGCTACACCTTC. Translated: CASSVFTGGNYGYTF. Full variable domain (outside the CDR3, taken from reference TRBV9 and TRBJ1-2): DSGVTQTPKHLITATGQRVTLRCSPRSGDLSVYWYQQSLDQGLQFLIQYYNGEERAKGNILERFSAQQFPDLHSELNLSSLELGDSALYFCASSVFTGGNYGYTFGSGTRLTVV.